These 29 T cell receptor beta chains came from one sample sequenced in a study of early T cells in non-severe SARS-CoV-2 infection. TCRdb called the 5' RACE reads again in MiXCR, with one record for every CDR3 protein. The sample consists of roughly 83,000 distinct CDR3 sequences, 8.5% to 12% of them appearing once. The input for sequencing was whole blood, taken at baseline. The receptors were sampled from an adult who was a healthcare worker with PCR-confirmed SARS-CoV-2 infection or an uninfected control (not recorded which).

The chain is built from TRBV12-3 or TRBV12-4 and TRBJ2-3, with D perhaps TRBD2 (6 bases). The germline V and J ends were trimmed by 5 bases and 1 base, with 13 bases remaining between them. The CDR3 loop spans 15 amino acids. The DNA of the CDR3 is TGTGCCAGCAGTCCAACTAGCCGGCGCACAGATACGCAGTATTTT. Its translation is CASSPTSRRTDTQYF.

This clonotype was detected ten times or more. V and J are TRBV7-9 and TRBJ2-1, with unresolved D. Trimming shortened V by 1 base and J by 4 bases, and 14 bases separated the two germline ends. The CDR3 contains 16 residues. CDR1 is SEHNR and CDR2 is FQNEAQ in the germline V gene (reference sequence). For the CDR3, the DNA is TGTGCCAGCAGCTTAGTGCCGTCATTTCCGTACAATGAGCAGTTCTTC. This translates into CASSLVPSFPYNEQFF. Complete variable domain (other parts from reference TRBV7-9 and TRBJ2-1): DTGVSQNPRHKITKRGQNVTFRCDPISEHNRLYWYRQTLGQGPEFLTYFQNEAQLEKSRLLSDRFSAERPKGSFSTLEIQRTEQGDSAMYLCASSLVPSFPYNEQFFGPGTRLTVL.

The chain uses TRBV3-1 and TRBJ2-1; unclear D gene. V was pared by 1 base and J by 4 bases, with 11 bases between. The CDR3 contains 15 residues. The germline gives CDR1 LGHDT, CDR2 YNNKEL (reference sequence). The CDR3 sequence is CASSQARAVYNEQFF. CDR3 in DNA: TGTGCCAGCAGCCAAGCTCGGGCCGTTTACAATGAGCAGTTCTTC.

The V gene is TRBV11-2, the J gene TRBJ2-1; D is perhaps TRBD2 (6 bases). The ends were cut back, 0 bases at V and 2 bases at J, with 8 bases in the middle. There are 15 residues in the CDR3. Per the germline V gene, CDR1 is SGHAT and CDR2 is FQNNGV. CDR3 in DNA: TGTGCCAGCAGCTTAGACCCGGGGGCCTACAATGAGCAGTTCTTC. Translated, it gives CASSLDPGAYNEQFF.

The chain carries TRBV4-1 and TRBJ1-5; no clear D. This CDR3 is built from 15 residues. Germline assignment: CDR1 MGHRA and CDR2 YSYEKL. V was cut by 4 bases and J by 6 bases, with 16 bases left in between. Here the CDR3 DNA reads TGCGCCAGCAGCCCAGAGGCGATGGGGTCTCAGCCCCAGCATTTT. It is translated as CASSPEAMGSQPQHF.

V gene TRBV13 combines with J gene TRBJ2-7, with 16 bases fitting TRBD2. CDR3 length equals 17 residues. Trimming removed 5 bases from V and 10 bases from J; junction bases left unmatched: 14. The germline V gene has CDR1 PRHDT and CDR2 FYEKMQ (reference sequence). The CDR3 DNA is TGTGCCAGCAGCGCATCCGGGACTAGCGGGAGGGCCGTCGAACAGTACTTC. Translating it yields CASSASGTSGRAVEQYF.

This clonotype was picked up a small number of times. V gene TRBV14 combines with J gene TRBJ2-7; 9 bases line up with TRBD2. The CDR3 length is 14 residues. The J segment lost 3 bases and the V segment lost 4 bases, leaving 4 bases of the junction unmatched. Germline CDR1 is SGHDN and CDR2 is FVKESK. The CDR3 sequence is CASSLSGGFYEQYF. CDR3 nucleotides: TGTGCCAGCAGCCTTAGCGGGGGCTTCTACGAGCAGTACTTC.

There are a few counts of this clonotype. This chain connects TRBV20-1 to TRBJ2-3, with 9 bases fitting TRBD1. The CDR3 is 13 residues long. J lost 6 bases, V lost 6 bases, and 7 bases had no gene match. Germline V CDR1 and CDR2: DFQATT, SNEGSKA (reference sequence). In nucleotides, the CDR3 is TGCAGTGCGCCCGGACAGGGGTCGGATACGCAGTATTTT. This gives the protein CSAPGQGSDTQYF.

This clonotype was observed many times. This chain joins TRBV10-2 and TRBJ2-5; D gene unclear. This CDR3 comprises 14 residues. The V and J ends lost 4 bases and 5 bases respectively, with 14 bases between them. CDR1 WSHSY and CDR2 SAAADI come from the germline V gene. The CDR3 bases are TGCGCCAGCAGTGGAGGTCATTTGGGGGAGACCCAGTACTTC. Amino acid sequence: CASSGGHLGETQYF.

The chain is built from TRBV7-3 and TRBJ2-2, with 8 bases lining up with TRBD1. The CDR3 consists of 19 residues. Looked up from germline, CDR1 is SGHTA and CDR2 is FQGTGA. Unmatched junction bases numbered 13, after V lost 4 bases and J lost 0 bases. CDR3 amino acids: CASSSRTGSMFANTGELFF. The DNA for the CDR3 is TGTGCCAGCAGCTCGCGGACAGGGTCGATGTTCGCGAACACCGGGGAGCTGTTTTTT.

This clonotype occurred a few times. This CDR3 is CASSIPPAKELFF. CDR3 DNA sequence: TGTGCCAGTAGTATACCTCCAGCGAAGGAGCTGTTTTTT. The V and J genes are TRBV19 and TRBJ2-2; D uncertain. Trimming shortened V by 2 bases and J by 10 bases, and 11 bases separated the two germline ends. The CDR3 sequence is 13 residues long. From germline, CDR1 is LNHDA and CDR2 SQIVND (reference sequence).

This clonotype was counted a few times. CDR3 bases: TGCGCCAGCGGACAGGGGACCGGGGAGCTGTTTTTT. It translates to CASGQGTGELFF. The chain employs TRBV10-2 and TRBJ2-2, with 9 bases matching TRBD1. V shed 8 bases, J shed 5 bases, and the junction held 0 bases outside the gene matches. This CDR3 has 12 residues. CDR1 is WSHSY, CDR2 SAAADI, per germline.

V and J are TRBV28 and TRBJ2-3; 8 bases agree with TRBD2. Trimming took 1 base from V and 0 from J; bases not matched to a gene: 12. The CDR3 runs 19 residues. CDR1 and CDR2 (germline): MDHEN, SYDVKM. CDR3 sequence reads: CASSLYGTSGLTSTDTQYF. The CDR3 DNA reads TGTGCCAGCAGTTTATACGGAACTAGCGGCCTGACTAGCACAGATACGCAGTATTTT.

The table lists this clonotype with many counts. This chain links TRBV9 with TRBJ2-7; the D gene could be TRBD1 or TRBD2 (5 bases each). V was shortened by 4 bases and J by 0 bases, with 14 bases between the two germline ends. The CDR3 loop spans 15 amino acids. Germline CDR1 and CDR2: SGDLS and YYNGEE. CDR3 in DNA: TGTGCCAGCAGCCCCCGGGGCTCTAACTCCTACGAGCAGTACTTC. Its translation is CASSPRGSNSYEQYF.

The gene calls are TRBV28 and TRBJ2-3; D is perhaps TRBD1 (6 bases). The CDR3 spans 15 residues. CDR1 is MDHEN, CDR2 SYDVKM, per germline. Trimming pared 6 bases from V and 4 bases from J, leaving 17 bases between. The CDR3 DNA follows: TGTGCCAGCAGCCTCAGGGGTTTGGGGGCAGATACGCAGTATTTT. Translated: CASSLRGLGADTQYF.

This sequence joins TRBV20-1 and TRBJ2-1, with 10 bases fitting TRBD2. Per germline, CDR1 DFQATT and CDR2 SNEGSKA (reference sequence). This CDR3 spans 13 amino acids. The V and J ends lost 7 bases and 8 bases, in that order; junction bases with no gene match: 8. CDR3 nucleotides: TGCAGTGGGGCTAGCGGGAGTCTGGATGAGCAGTTCTTC. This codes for CSGASGSLDEQFF.

CDR3 in DNA: TGTGCCAGCAGCCGAGCGGGAGGGATTGAGACCCAGTACTTC. Amino acid sequence: CASSRAGGIETQYF. The chain couples TRBV14 to TRBJ2-5; TRBD2 matches at 10 bases. CDR3 length equals 14 residues. Unmatched junction bases numbered 4, after V lost 4 bases and J lost 5 bases. Germline V gives CDR1 SGHDN, CDR2 FVKESK.

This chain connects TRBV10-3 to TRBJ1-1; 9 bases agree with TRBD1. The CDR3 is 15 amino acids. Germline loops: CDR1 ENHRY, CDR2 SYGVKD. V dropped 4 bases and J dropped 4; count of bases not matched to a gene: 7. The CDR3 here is CAISGHSTGGTEAFF. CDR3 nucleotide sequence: TGTGCCATCAGTGGCCATTCGACAGGGGGCACTGAAGCTTTCTTT.

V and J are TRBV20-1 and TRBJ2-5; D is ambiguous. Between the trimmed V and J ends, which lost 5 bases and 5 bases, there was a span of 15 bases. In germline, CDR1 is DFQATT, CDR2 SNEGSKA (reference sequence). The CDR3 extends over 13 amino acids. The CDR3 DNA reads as TGCAGTGCTGGCCCCACGGGCCGGGAGACCCAGTACTTC. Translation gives CSAGPTGRETQYF.

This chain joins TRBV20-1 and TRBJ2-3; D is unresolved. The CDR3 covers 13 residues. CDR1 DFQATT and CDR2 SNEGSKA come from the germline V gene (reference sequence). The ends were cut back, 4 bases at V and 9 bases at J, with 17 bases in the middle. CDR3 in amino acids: CSAIGPPGQTQYF. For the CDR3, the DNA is TGCAGTGCTATAGGGCCCCCCGGGCAGACGCAGTATTTT.

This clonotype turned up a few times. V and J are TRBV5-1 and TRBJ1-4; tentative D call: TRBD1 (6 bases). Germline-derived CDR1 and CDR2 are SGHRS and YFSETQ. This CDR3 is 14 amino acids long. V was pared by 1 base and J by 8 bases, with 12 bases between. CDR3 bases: TGCGCCAGCAGCTTGACAGCCCAGGGGGAAAAACTGTTTTTT. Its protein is CASSLTAQGEKLFF.

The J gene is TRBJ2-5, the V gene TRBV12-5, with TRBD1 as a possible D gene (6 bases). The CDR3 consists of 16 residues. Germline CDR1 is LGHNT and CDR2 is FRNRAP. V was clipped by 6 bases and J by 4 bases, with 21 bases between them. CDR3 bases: TGTGCTAGTGGAACCCGGGACACCCTTGGGCGAGAGACCCAGTACTTC. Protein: CASGTRDTLGRETQYF.

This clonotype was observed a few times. The CDR3 spells CASSSGVGTTDTQYF. In DNA form, the CDR3 reads TGTGCCAGCAGCTCTGGAGTGGGTACCACAGATACGCAGTATTTT. V and J are TRBV7-9 and TRBJ2-3; D not resolved. V shed 4 bases and J shed 2 bases, with 13 bases lying between them. The V gene's germline CDR1 is SEHNR and CDR2 FQNEAQ (reference sequence). The CDR3 is 15 residues long.

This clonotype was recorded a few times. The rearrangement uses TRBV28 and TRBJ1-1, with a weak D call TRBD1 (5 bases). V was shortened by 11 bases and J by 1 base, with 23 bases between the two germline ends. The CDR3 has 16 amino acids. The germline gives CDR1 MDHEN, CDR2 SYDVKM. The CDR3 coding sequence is TGTGCCGTCAGCCATGGGGCTGATGGACGGAACACTGAAGCTTTCTTT. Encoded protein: CAVSHGADGRNTEAFF.

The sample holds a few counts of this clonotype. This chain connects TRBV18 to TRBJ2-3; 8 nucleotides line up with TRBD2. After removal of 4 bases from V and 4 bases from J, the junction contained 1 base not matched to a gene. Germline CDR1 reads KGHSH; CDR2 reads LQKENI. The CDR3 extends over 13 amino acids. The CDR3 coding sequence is TGTGCCAGCTCACAACTAGCGGCAGATACGCAGTATTTT. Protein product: CASSQLAADTQYF.

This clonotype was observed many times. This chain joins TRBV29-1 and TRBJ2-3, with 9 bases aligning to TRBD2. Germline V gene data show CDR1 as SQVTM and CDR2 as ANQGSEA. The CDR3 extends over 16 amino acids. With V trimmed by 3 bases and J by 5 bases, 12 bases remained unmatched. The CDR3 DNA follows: TGCAGCGTTGACTACGGCGGGAGGGCCTCGGGAGATACGCAGTATTTT. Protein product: CSVDYGGRASGDTQYF.

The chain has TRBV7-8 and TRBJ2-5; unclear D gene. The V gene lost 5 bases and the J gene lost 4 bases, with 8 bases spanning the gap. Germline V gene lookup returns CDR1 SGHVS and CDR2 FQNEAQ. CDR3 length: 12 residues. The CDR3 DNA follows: TGTGCCAGCAGCCCCGCCCGAGAGACCCAGTACTTC. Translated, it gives CASSPARETQYF.

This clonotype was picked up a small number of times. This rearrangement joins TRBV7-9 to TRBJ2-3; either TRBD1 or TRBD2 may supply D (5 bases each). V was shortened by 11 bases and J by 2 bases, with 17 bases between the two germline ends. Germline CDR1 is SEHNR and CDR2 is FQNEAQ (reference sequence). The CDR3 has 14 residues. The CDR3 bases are TGTGCCGGGAATGGGGCGGACTCCACAGATACGCAGTATTTT. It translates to CAGNGADSTDTQYF.

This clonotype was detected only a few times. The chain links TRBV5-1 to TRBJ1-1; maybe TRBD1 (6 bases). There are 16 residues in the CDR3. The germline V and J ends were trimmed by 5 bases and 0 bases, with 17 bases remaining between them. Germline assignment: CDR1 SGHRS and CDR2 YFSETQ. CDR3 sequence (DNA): TGCGCCAGCAGTTTGCTAACGACAGGCCTGAACACTGAAGCTTTCTTT. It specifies CASSLLTTGLNTEAFF.